Each of the 24 T cell receptor beta chains below was sequenced from the same sample in a study of PD-L1 blockade in urothelial cancer (dated by TCRdb to about 2017). The library relied on the immunoSEQ multiplex PCR assay. As stored in TCRdb, this immuneACCESS dataset retains in-frame rearrangements with V and J assigned. A fraction of the clones does not appear; measured against another copy, unresolved V genes explain less than half of the discrepancy, and the remainder lacks a known reason. Here the sample has some 42,000 clones; approximately 80% occur a single time. The top ten clonotypes cover 2.7% of the sample. This specimen consisted of PBMCs, obtained around atezolizumab (anti-PD-L1) treatment. These receptors were obtained from a man between 65 and 79 years old with urothelial cancer.

The genes are TRBV15 and TRBJ1-2; D is undetermined. Germline V gene sequence: CDR1 LNHNV, CDR2 YYDKDF (reference sequence). V lost 4 bases and J 8 bases, leaving 14 bases between the germline ends. This CDR3 comprises 13 residues. Written as DNA, the CDR3 is TGTGCCACCAGCAAGACATCGCCAGACGGCTACACCTTC. Protein product: CATSKTSPDGYTF.

The rearrangement links TRBV27 to TRBJ2-4; 8 nucleotides align to TRBD2. This CDR3 has 15 residues. From germline, CDR1 is MNHEY and CDR2 SMNVEV (reference sequence). V was pared by 2 bases and J by 10 bases, with 10 bases of the junction left unmatched. The CDR3 region has the DNA TGTGCCAGCAGTTTAAAACCCGGGACGGGAGGGATTCAGTACTTC. Protein product: CASSLKPGTGGIQYF.

The chain carries TRBV7-2 and TRBJ1-2, with D possibly being TRBD1 (5 bases). Between the trimmed V and J ends, which lost 1 base and 7 bases, there was a span of 22 bases. CDR1 is SGHTA, CDR2 FQGNSA, per germline. The CDR3 runs 17 residues. The CDR3 protein is CASSLVPAGGIGSGYTF. CDR3 nucleotides: TGTGCCAGCAGCTTAGTTCCAGCGGGGGGGATTGGAAGTGGCTACACCTTC.

The rearrangement uses TRBV7-8 and TRBJ1-1; D is undetermined. The germline gives CDR1 SGHVS, CDR2 FQNEAQ. The CDR3 is 11 amino acids. V lost 7 bases, J lost 3 bases, and 6 bases lay in between. CDR3 region: CASTLYTEAFF. The CDR3, as DNA: TGTGCCAGCACCCTTTACACTGAAGCTTTCTTT. Together with reference TRBV7-8 and TRBJ1-1, the CDR3 gives the full variable domain: GAGVSQSPRYKVAKRGQDVALRCDPISGHVSLFWYQQALGQGPEFLTYFQNEAQLDKSGLPSDRFFAERPEGSVSTLKIQRTQQEDSAVYLCASTLYTEAFFGQGTRLTVV.

The chain combines TRBV5-6 with TRBJ2-1; TRBD1 aligns across 9 bases. V lost 0 bases and J lost 4; bases outside the gene matches: 5. The CDR3 spans 16 residues. Germline CDR1 is SGHDT and CDR2 is YYEEEE. CDR3: CASSLAIQGAYNEQFF. Here the CDR3 DNA reads TGTGCCAGCAGCTTGGCCATACAGGGGGCGTACAATGAGCAGTTCTTC.

This clone was recorded once. The V and J genes are TRBV2 and TRBJ2-3; the match to TRBD2 covers 8 bases. The CDR3 has 16 amino acids. V lost 7 bases to trimming and J lost 3 bases; unmatched junction nucleotides: 12. Looked up from germline, CDR1 is SNHLY and CDR2 is FYNNEI. The chain's CDR3 is CASTGESGRGTDTQYF. The CDR3 DNA follows: TGTGCCAGCACCGGAGAAAGCGGGAGAGGGACAGATACGCAGTATTTT. The full variable domain, with the rest looked up from reference TRBV2 and TRBJ2-3, is EPEVTQTPSHQVTQMGQEVILRCVPISNHLYFYWYRQILGQKVEFLVSFYNNEISEKSEIFDDQFSVERPDGSNFTLKIRSTKLEDSAMYFCASTGESGRGTDTQYFGPGTRLTVL.

The gene calls are TRBV6-5 and TRBJ1-1; TRBD1 agrees at 7 bases. Germline V gives CDR1 MNHEY, CDR2 SVGAGI. Trimming cost V 6 bases and J 1 base; bases outside gene matches: 8. This CDR3 is built from 15 residues. In nucleotides, the CDR3 is TGTGCCAGCAGATATGAGGGGGCTTGGAACACTGAAGCTTTCTTT. Translating gives CASRYEGAWNTEAFF.

Points on this clone: Other DNA sequences in this specimen translate into the identical CDR3. The chain joins TRBV5-6 to TRBJ1-1; 9 bases agree with TRBD1. After removal of 4 bases from V and 1 base from J, the junction contained 5 bases not matched to a gene. The CDR3 has 15 residues. From germline, CDR1 is SGHDT and CDR2 YYEEEE. Here the CDR3 DNA reads TGTGCCAGCAGCACCCCGGGACAGGGGAACACTGAAGCTTTCTTT. This sequence encodes CASSTPGQGNTEAFF.

The V call is TRBV7-2, the J call TRBJ1-3; D possibly corresponds to TRBD1 (6 bases). V dropped 0 bases and J dropped 4 bases, with 13 bases sitting between them. The CDR3 sequence is 16 residues long. Germline V gives CDR1 SGHTA, CDR2 FQGNSA. CDR3 sequence: CASSLAGGASGNTIYF. The CDR3 nucleotides read TGTGCCAGCAGCTTAGCGGGGGGGGCTTCCGGAAACACCATATATTTT.

The rearrangement joins TRBV18 to TRBJ2-7; 7 bases match TRBD2. Per germline, CDR1 KGHSH and CDR2 LQKENI. CDR3 size: 13 residues. V shed 5 bases, J shed 2 bases, and the junction held 3 bases outside the gene matches. CDR3 residues: CASSEGLAYEQYF. CDR3 sequence (DNA): TGTGCCAGCTCAGAAGGACTAGCCTACGAGCAGTACTTC.

The gene calls are TRBV13 and TRBJ2-1; 11 bases line up with TRBD2. This CDR3 is built from 16 residues. In germline, CDR1 is PRHDT, CDR2 FYEKMQ (reference sequence). After removal of 6 bases from V and 0 bases from J, the junction contained 4 bases not matched to a gene. The CDR3 loop is CASRETSGSSYNEQFF. The CDR3 DNA reads as TGTGCCAGCAGGGAAACTAGCGGGAGCTCCTACAATGAGCAGTTCTTC.

V is TRBV7-3 and J is TRBJ2-7; D possibly corresponds to TRBD1 (6 bases). V lost 1 base and J lost 5, with 9 bases in between. The CDR3 runs to 13 residues. Looked up from germline, CDR1 is SGHTA and CDR2 is FQGTGA. This CDR3 is CASSLRAGDEQYF. CDR3 nucleotide sequence: TGTGCCAGCAGCTTAAGGGCAGGGGACGAGCAGTACTTC. Based on the CDR3 plus reference TRBV7-3 and TRBJ2-7, the full variable domain is GAGVSQTPSNKVTEKGKYVELRCDPISGHTALYWYRQSLGQGPEFLIYFQGTGAADDSGLPNDRFFAVRPEGSVSTLKIQRTERGDSAVYLCASSLRAGDEQYFGPGTRLTVT.

The V call is TRBV10-3, the J call TRBJ2-5; no clear D. Trimming removed 10 bases from V and 4 bases from J, with 10 bases in between. CDR3 length: 11 amino acids. Germline V gives CDR1 ENHRY, CDR2 SYGVKD. Here the CDR3 DNA reads TGTGCCACCCTGACGGGAGAGACCCAGTACTTC. Translation: CATLTGETQYF.

V usage is TRBV6-5 and J usage is TRBJ2-7, with TRBD1 as a possible D gene (6 bases). Germline V gene sequence: CDR1 MNHEY, CDR2 SVGAGI. The V and J ends lost 4 bases and 3 bases respectively, with 19 bases between them. This CDR3 has 16 residues. CDR3 in amino acids: CASSSLQGKSIYEQYF. The CDR3 coding sequence is TGTGCCAGCAGTTCTCTACAGGGAAAGTCGATCTACGAGCAGTACTTC.

This chain connects TRBV7-8 to TRBJ2-7; 11 bases match TRBD2. The J segment lost 1 base and the V segment lost 1 base, leaving 6 bases of the junction unmatched. Germline V gene sequence: CDR1 SGHVS, CDR2 FQNEAQ. CDR3 length: 17 residues. CDR3 loop: CASSLVTLAGVSYEQYF. CDR3 bases: TGTGCCAGCAGCTTAGTGACACTAGCGGGAGTATCCTACGAGCAGTACTTC.

This chain uses TRBV27 with TRBJ1-2, with a weak D call TRBD1 (6 bases). The V gene lost 6 bases and the J gene lost 4 bases, with 12 bases spanning the gap. This CDR3 comprises 13 residues. Germline V gives CDR1 MNHEY, CDR2 SMNVEV (reference sequence). For the CDR3, the DNA is TGTGCCAGCAGCCAGACAGGCACCTATGGCTACACCTTC. Translating gives CASSQTGTYGYTF.

The chain uses TRBV7-8 and TRBJ2-1, with 12 bases matching TRBD2. The V and J ends lost 5 bases and 8 bases, in that order; junction bases with no gene match: 7. The CDR3 spans 15 residues. The germline CDR1 and CDR2 sequences are SGHVS and FQNEAQ. The CDR3 protein is CASSPRLAGGDEQFF. DNA for the CDR3: TGTGCCAGCAGCCCTAGGCTAGCGGGAGGGGATGAGCAGTTCTTC. Variable domain in full (rest from reference TRBV7-8 and TRBJ2-1): GAGVSQSPRYKVAKRGQDVALRCDPISGHVSLFWYQQALGQGPEFLTYFQNEAQLDKSGLPSDRFFAERPEGSVSTLKIQRTQQEDSAVYLCASSPRLAGGDEQFFGPGTRLTVL.

The chain employs TRBV7-9 and TRBJ2-2; D is undetermined. Per the germline V gene, CDR1 is SEHNR and CDR2 is FQNEAQ (reference sequence). V lost 2 bases, J lost 6 bases, and 7 bases lay in between. The CDR3 has 13 residues. The CDR3 bases are TGTGCCAGCAGCTTAAGGAGATCCGGGGAGCTGTTTTTT. Its translation: CASSLRRSGELFF.

The chain joins TRBV7-8 to TRBJ1-1, with a tentative D call TRBD1 (6 bases). The CDR3 length is 14 residues. Germline loops: CDR1 SGHVS, CDR2 FQNEAQ. V lost 3 bases and J 7 bases, leaving 15 bases between the germline ends. CDR3 sequence reads: CASSLSGGANEAFF. CDR3 bases: TGTGCCAGCAGCTTGAGCGGGGGGGCTAATGAAGCTTTCTTT.

The CDR3 is CASSFRQGTEAFF. CDR3 nucleotide sequence: TGTGCCAGCAGTTTTAGGCAGGGAACTGAAGCTTTCTTT. The chain couples TRBV27 to TRBJ1-1; D is perhaps TRBD1 (5 bases). Germline assignment: CDR1 MNHEY and CDR2 SMNVEV (reference sequence). The CDR3 extends over 13 amino acids. V shed 3 bases and J shed 5 bases, with 10 bases lying between them.

The chain joins TRBV7-8 to TRBJ2-5; 7 bases match TRBD2. J was trimmed by 3 bases and V by 2 bases; bases with no gene match: 9. This CDR3 has 16 amino acids. Germline V gene lookup returns CDR1 SGHVS and CDR2 FQNEAQ. CDR3 protein: CASSLLGEGYKETQYF. The CDR3 nucleotides are TGTGCCAGCAGCTTACTGGGGGAGGGATATAAAGAGACCCAGTACTTC.

V usage is TRBV7-2 and J usage is TRBJ2-3; D call uncertain. Trimming shortened V by 1 base and J by 6 bases, and 11 bases separated the two germline ends. The CDR3 loop spans 14 amino acids. Per the germline V gene, CDR1 is SGHTA and CDR2 is FQGNSA. CDR3 protein: CASSLVADGDTQYF. For the CDR3, the DNA is TGTGCCAGCAGCTTAGTGGCAGACGGGGATACGCAGTATTTT.

The chain links TRBV28 to TRBJ2-1, with a tentative D call TRBD2 (6 bases). Per germline, CDR1 MDHEN and CDR2 SYDVKM. V lost 9 bases, J lost 1 base, and 22 bases lay in between. The CDR3 loop spans 17 amino acids. In DNA form, the CDR3 reads TGTGCCAGTACCTCGTTCAGGTCTAGCGAGTCCTACAATGAGCAGTTCTTC. Protein sequence: CASTSFRSSESYNEQFF.

The V gene is TRBV13, the J gene TRBJ1-3; possible D gene TRBD1, 5 bases. This CDR3 region has 14 residues. V shed 1 base and J shed 8 bases, with 12 bases lying between them. Germline V gives CDR1 PRHDT, CDR2 FYEKMQ (reference sequence). The CDR3 region is CASSLAGGMDTIYF. The CDR3 nucleotides are TGTGCCAGCAGCTTAGCCGGGGGGATGGACACCATATATTTT.